This T cell receptor (beta chain) was profiled in a study of blood T cell repertoires in COVID-19. For the study at large: Researchers got acute and convalescent COVID-19 samples from the United States, Italy and Spain.

Germline V CDR1 and CDR2: SQVTM, ANQGSEA. Trimming pared 7 bases from V and 3 bases from J, leaving 12 bases between. This CDR3 has 12 residues. In the authors' methods: Estimates of nucleated cell counts were drawn from the amplification of reference gene primers. Sequencing used immunoSEQ multiplex PCR; TCRdb keeps in-frame clones, though not all of them. V and J calls and clone size are given by that table; D and trimming were obtained from the DNA. The sample holds more than 110,000 clones, approximately 87% seen once. The chain links TRBV29-1 to TRBJ1-1; D is ambiguous. This sequence was found in a human donor in a cohort sampled during active COVID-19. Sequencing was done on a sample of peripheral blood. CDR3 DNA sequence: TGCAGCGCCGCTGGGGAGTACACTGAAGCTTTCTTT. Residues: CSAAGEYTEAFF.